This T cell receptor (beta chain) was observed in a study of blood T cell repertoires in COVID-19. This clone was found a few times. Sequencing was performed with immunoSEQ multiplex PCR; in TCRdb, only in-frame clones are kept and a portion is missing. The table shows a few hundred thousand clones, with approximately 85% occurring only once. Source material: PBMCs or T cells enriched from blood (not recorded which). This clonotype was sampled from a man aged 25-45 years who had recovered from COVID-19.

CDR3 bases: TGTGCCAGCGCGGCAGGGGCTAGCACAGATACGCAGTATTTT. Translating gives CASAAGASTDTQYF. This sequence joins TRBV6-5 and TRBJ2-3, with a weak D call TRBD1 (6 bases). Trimming took 8 bases from V and 0 from J, leaving 12 bases between them. Looked up from germline, CDR1 is MNHEY and CDR2 is SVGAGI. This CDR3 has 14 amino acids.